This TCR beta chain was retrieved from a study of T cell responses to AZD1222 COVID-19 vaccine. Concerning this clone: Its target is unknown.

V was pared by 8 bases and J by 6 bases, with 8 bases between. Looked up from germline, CDR1 is SNHLY and CDR2 is FYNNEI. This CDR3 contains 11 residues. Generated by immunoSEQ multiplex PCR, the TCRdb table keeps only in-frame clones and is missing some. The sample has 96,000 or so clones; roughly nine tenths are singletons. Study-wide findings and caveats: Mostly white British, mostly female donors; authors suggested clonal diversity may be underestimated. Nearly half of spike-specific TCRs reportedly target variant regions that are unmutated in the B.1.351 and B.1.1.7 variants. Repertoire sampling was restricted to post-peak T cell response timepoints. Baseline serostatus was positive in only six AZD1222 recipients.

Sequenced material: peripheral blood, taken on day 0 of AZD1222 vaccination. The receptor's source is an adult in good health. This rearrangement joins TRBV2 to TRBJ2-1; weak D call: TRBD2 (5 bases). DNA for the CDR3: TGTGCCAGCCGGGGTAGCAATGAGCAGTTCTTC. Residues: CASRGSNEQFF.